Included here is one T cell receptor (beta chain) sequence, with context. This sample is drawn from a study of cytomegalovirus exposure and HLA in healthy donors. V was clipped by 1 base and J by 5 bases; unmatched bases: 4. CDR3 length equals 14 residues. Germline loops: CDR1 SEHNR, CDR2 FQNEAQ (reference sequence). This PCR relied on a set of 60 Vbeta primers and 13 Jbeta primers. Clones were sequenced by immunoSEQ multiplex PCR, and TCRdb holds only the in-frame ones, with some missing. The table shows about 150,000 clones, with 77% occurring only once. The V call is TRBV7-9, the J call TRBJ2-5; 7 positions match TRBD2. The sequenced material came from PBMCs. The sequence came from a male donor in good health and CMV-seronegative. CDR3 sequence: CASSLGGGGETQYF. DNA of the CDR3: TGTGCCAGCAGCTTAGGCGGGGGAGGTGAGACCCAGTACTTC.